The entry below gives a single TCR beta chain sequence along with its context. This clonotype was detected only a few times. No cognate antigen has been identified for it. Base qualities are missing; no much larger clone stands one base away. The sample belongs to a study of T-cell reconstitution after alpha-beta-depleted transplantation in children (dated by TCRdb to 2016 to 2018). In the study overall: Using TCR repertoire profiling, the study followed T-cell immune reconstitution in a quantitative way in children after TCRalphabeta/CD19-depleted allogeneic hematopoietic cell transplantation.

Libraries came from PCR. Sequencer: Illumina HiSeq 2500. TCR library preparation used molecular barcoding, with unique molecular identifiers applied to normalize quantification of the TCRbeta repertoire. TCRdb took the public reads, trimmed them with fastp at Q25, ran MiXCR for clone calling and kept in-frame beta chains. Identical CDR3 proteins give one entry, which carries the most common genes and DNA. The sample profile shows hundreds of thousands of distinct CDR3 sequences; roughly 15% of them were found once. Together, the top ten hold 1.1% of the sample. The germline V gene (reference sequence) provides CDR1 SEHNR and CDR2 FQNEAQ. From cysteine to phenylalanine, the CDR3 is 16 amino acids long. The sequence is cut down to CDR3 DNA, 48 bases in frame from base 1. The V and J ends are trimmed by 5 bases and 0 bases, leaving 14 bases between them.

This sequence was found in a human donor who donated a stem cell graft to a child with acute myeloid leukemia. The sample was PBMCs from the stem cell graft donor, taken from the stem cell graft. The V gene is TRBV7-9 and the J gene is TRBJ2-4; the best D guess is TRBD1, with 6 bases matching. The CDR3 loop reads CASSPWDIQAKNIQYF. The DNA reads as follows: TGTGCCAGCAGCCCATGGGACATCCAAGCCAAAAACATTCAGTACTTC. The full variable domain, completed from the reference TRBV7-9 and TRBJ2-4 proteins outside the CDR3, reads DTGVSQNPRHKITKRGQNVTFRCDPISEHNRLYWYRQTLGQGPEFLTYFQNEAQLEKSRLLSDRFSAERPKGSFSTLEIQRTEQGDSAMYLCASSPWDIQAKNIQYFGAGTRLSVL.